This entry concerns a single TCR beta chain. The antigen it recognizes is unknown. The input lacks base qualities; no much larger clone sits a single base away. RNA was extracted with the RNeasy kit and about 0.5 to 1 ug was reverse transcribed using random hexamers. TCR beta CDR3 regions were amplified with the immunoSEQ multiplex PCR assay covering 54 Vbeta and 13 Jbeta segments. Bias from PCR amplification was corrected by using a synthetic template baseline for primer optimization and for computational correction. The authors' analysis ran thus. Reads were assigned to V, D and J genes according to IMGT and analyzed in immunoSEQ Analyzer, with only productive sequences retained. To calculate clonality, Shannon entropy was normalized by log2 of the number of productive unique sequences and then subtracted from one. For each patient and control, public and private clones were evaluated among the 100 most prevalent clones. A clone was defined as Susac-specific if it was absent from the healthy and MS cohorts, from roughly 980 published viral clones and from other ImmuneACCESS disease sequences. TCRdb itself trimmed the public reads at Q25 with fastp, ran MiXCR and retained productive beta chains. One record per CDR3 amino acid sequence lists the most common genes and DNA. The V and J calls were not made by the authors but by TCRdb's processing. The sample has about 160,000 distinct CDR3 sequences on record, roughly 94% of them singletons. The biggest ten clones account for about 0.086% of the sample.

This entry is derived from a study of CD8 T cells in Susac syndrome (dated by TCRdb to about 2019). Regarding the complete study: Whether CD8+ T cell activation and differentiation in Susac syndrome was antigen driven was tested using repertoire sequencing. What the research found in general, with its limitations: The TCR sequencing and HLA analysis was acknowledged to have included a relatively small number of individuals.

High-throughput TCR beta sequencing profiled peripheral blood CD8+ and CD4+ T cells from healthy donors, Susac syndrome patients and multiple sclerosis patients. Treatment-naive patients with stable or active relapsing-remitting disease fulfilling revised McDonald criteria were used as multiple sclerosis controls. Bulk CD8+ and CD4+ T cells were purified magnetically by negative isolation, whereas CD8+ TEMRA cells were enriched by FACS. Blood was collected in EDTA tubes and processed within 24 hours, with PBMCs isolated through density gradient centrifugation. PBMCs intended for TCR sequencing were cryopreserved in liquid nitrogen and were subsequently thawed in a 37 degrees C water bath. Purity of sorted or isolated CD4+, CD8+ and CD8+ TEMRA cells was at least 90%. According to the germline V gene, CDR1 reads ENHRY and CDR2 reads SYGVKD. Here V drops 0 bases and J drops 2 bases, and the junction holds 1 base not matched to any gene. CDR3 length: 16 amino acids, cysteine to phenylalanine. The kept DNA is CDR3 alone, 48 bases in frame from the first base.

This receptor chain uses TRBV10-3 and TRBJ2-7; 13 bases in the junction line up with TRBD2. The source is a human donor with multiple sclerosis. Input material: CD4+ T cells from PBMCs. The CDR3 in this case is CAISESGTSGTYEQYF. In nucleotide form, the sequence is TGTGCCATCAGTGAGTCGGGGACTAGCGGGACCTACGAGCAGTACTTC.